This T cell receptor beta chain was identified in a study of blood T cell repertoires in COVID-19. Profiling relied on immunoSEQ multiplex PCR, and the TCRdb table lists in-frame clones only, not all of them. The profile shows approximately 260,000 clones, approximately 86% of them singletons. This clone was seen a handful of times. From germline, CDR1 is MDHEN and CDR2 SYDVKM. With V trimmed by 8 bases and J by 4 bases, 17 bases remained unmatched. The CDR3 loop spans 16 amino acids. The chain links TRBV28 to TRBJ2-7; 7 nucleotides match TRBD2. This receptor was taken from an elderly woman with active or convalescent COVID-19. The specimen sequenced was peripheral blood. The CDR3 region is CASSLPLAASLYEQYF. Written as DNA, the CDR3 is TGTGCCAGCTCCCTTCCCCTAGCGGCCTCTTTATACGAGCAGTACTTC.